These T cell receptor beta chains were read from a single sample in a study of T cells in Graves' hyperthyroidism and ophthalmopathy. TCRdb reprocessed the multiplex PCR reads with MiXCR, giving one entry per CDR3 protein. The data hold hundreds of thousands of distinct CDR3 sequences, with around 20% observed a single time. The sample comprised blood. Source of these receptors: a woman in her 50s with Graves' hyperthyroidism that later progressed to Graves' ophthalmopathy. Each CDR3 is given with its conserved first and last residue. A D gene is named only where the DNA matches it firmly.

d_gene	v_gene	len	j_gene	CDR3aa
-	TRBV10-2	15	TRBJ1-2	CASGESLQGLYGYTF
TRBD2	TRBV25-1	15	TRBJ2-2	CASSTRGGRAGELFF
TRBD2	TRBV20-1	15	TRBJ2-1	CSARGSSGGANEQFF
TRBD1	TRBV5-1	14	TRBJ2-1	CASSSRDRVNEQFF
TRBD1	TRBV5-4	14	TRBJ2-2	CASSLVGGGGELFF
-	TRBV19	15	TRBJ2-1	CASRKWGGVSDEQFF
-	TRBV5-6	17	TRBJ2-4	CASSPKGGGGREDIQYF
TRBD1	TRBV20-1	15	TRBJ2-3	CSAREHRGMTDTQYF
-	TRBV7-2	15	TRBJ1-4	CASSSTSGLLEKLFF
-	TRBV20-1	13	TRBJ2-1	CSAPSTGLSEQFF
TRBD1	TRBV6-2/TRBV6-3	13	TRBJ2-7	CACSYGQDYEQYF
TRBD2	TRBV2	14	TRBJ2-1	CASAGAGGPSEQFF
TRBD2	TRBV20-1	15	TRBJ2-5	CSASSIGTSGETQYF
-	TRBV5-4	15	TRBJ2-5	CASSLGGVEGETQYF
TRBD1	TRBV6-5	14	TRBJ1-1	CASSYQGEDTEAFF
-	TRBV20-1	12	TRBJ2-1	CSPDGSADEQFF
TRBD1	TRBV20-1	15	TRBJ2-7	CSAGQVGAVIYEQYF
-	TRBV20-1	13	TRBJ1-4	CSASRRLGEKLFF
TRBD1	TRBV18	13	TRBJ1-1	CASMTGGYTEAFF
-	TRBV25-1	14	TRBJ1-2	CASSERWGNYGYTF
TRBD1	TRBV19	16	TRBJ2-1	CASSGSDRGTYNEQFF